Following are 17 T cell receptor beta chains from one sample sequenced in a study of blood T cell repertoires in COVID-19. Clones were sequenced by immunoSEQ multiplex PCR, and TCRdb holds only the in-frame ones, with some missing. In the table there are some 200,000 clones, around 83% of which are singletons. Sequenced: peripheral blood. The receptors shown here come from a woman in her forties with acute or convalescent COVID-19.

The CDR3 sequence: CASRQGNTQYF. The CDR3, as DNA: TGCGCCAGCAGACAGGGAAATACGCAGTATTTT. The chain carries TRBV4-1 and TRBJ2-3, with a tentative D call TRBD1 (6 bases). The CDR3 sequence is 11 residues long. The V and J ends lost 6 bases and 7 bases respectively, with 8 bases between them. Germline CDR1 MGHRA, CDR2 YSYEKL.

The chain employs TRBV27 and TRBJ1-6, with D possibly matching TRBD1 (6 bases). The CDR3 sequence is 14 residues long. CDR1 is MNHEY, CDR2 SMNVEV, per germline (reference sequence). With 7 bases removed from V and 7 bases from J, the gap between germline ends came to 14 bases. CDR3 residues: CASKTTGWNSPLHF. Here the CDR3 DNA reads TGTGCCAGCAAGACAACAGGGTGGAATTCACCCCTCCACTTT.

J is TRBJ1-4 and V is TRBV11-1, with D possibly matching TRBD1 (5 bases). CDR3 length: 15 amino acids. Germline loops: CDR1 SGHAT, CDR2 FQDESV (reference sequence). The germline V and J ends were trimmed by 5 bases and 4 bases, with 14 bases remaining between them. The CDR3 sequence is CASSPGGTFNEKLFF. In DNA form, the CDR3 reads TGTGCCAGCAGCCCCGGGGGAACATTTAATGAAAAACTGTTTTTT.

V gene TRBV19 combines with J gene TRBJ2-7; 11 nucleotides line up with TRBD2. This CDR3 is built from 16 residues. CDR1 is LNHDA, CDR2 SQIVND, per germline (reference sequence). V lost 7 bases and J lost 5; bases outside the gene matches: 13. CDR3 region: CASTSTSGKIKDEQYF. CDR3 nucleotide sequence: TGTGCCAGTACCTCGACTAGCGGGAAGATTAAGGACGAGCAGTACTTC.

In this sample, this clone turned up once. The chain recombines TRBV18 with TRBJ1-2; D ambiguous. The CDR3 totals 15 residues. The germline V gene encodes CDR1 KGHSH and CDR2 LQKENI. V lost 0 bases and J lost 1, with 9 bases in between. This CDR3 is CASSPPSTVNYGYTF. The CDR3 coding sequence is TGTGCCAGCTCACCACCGTCTACAGTTAACTATGGCTACACCTTC. The full variable domain, in which reference TRBV18 and TRBJ1-2 provide the parts outside the CDR3, is NAGVMQNPRHLVRRRGQEARLRCSPMKGHSHVYWYRQLPEEGLKFMVYLQKENIIDESGMPKERFSAEFPKEGPSILRIQQVVRGDSAAYFCASSPPSTVNYGYTFGSGTRLTVV.

The chain is built from TRBV19 and TRBJ1-4; 9 nucleotides align to TRBD1. With V trimmed by 5 bases and J by 8 bases, 9 bases remained unmatched. The germline V gene encodes CDR1 LNHDA and CDR2 SQIVND (reference sequence). The CDR3 extends over 15 amino acids. Written as DNA, the CDR3 is TGTGCCAGTAGTCCGATCCCTGGACAGGGGGAAAAACTGTTTTTT. Its translation: CASSPIPGQGEKLFF.

The chain couples TRBV5-1 to TRBJ2-7, with 7 bases matching TRBD1. Trimming cost V 4 bases and J 6 bases; bases outside gene matches: 10. The CDR3 is 14 amino acids. The germline V gene encodes CDR1 SGHRS and CDR2 YFSETQ. The CDR3 coding sequence is TGCGCCAGCAGCACGGGACAGTCGTCTGGCGAGCAGTACTTC. It is translated as CASSTGQSSGEQYF.

This chain connects TRBV28 to TRBJ1-1; 7 bases match TRBD1. Germline assignment: CDR1 MDHEN and CDR2 SYDVKM. CDR3 length equals 15 residues. V was pared by 3 bases and J by 2 bases, with 6 bases of the junction left unmatched. The CDR3 DNA sequence: TGTGCCAGCAGTTTCGGGGACAGAGGAAACACTGAAGCTTTCTTT. This gives the protein CASSFGDRGNTEAFF.

V gene TRBV5-1 combines with J gene TRBJ2-2, with 7 bases matching TRBD1. The CDR3 spans 13 residues. The germline CDR1 and CDR2 sequences are SGHRS and YFSETQ. V trimming: 9 bases; J trimming: 2 bases; junction bases outside the gene matches: 4. CDR3 nucleotide sequence: TGCGCCACCTCAGGGGGAAACACCGGGGAGCTGTTTTTT. The encoded protein is CATSGGNTGELFF.

The J gene is TRBJ2-7, the V gene TRBV7-8, with D possibly TRBD1 on 5 matching bases. The CDR3 sequence is 14 residues long. Per germline, CDR1 SGHVS and CDR2 FQNEAQ. Trimming stripped 5 bases from V and 0 bases from J, with 11 bases between. CDR3 DNA: TGTGCCAGCAGCCCCCGACAGAGCTCCTACGAGCAGTACTTC. Translating it yields CASSPRQSSYEQYF. Full variable domain (outside the CDR3, taken from reference TRBV7-8 and TRBJ2-7): GAGVSQSPRYKVAKRGQDVALRCDPISGHVSLFWYQQALGQGPEFLTYFQNEAQLDKSGLPSDRFFAERPEGSVSTLKIQRTQQEDSAVYLCASSPRQSSYEQYFGPGTRLTVT.

V and J are TRBV20-1 and TRBJ2-4; D is undetermined. Trimming stripped 3 bases from V and 0 bases from J, with 12 bases between. This CDR3 contains 15 residues. Germline-derived CDR1 and CDR2 are DFQATT and SNEGSKA (reference sequence). For the CDR3, the DNA is TGCAGTGCTAGTCCAAAGCTCCAAGCCAAAAACATTCAGTACTTC. Translation gives CSASPKLQAKNIQYF.

The CDR3 loop is CATSEKQGAQETQYF. DNA of the CDR3: TGTGCCACCAGTGAGAAACAGGGGGCTCAAGAGACCCAGTACTTC. The gene calls are TRBV24-1 and TRBJ2-5; 9 bases align to TRBD1. Per the germline V gene, CDR1 is KGHDR and CDR2 is SFDVKD. This CDR3 is 15 amino acids long. After removal of 4 bases from V and 2 bases from J, the junction contained 4 bases not matched to a gene.

This clone is a singleton in its sample. J is TRBJ1-6 and V is TRBV30, with TRBD1 as a possible D gene (6 bases). Germline CDR1 is GTSNPN and CDR2 is SVGIG (reference sequence). Trimming left V 0 bases short and J 7 bases short, with 13 bases between. The CDR3 length is 15 residues. The CDR3 sequence: CAWSVRGQSNSPLHF. CDR3 in DNA: TGTGCCTGGAGTGTACGTGGACAGTCGAATTCACCCCTCCACTTT.

The table lists this clone with a few counts. The chain has TRBV6-5 and TRBJ1-5; D is uncertain. CDR3 length equals 10 residues. Germline values: CDR1 MNHEY, CDR2 SVGAGI. The chain's CDR3 is CPRAYQPQHF. DNA of the CDR3: TGTCCCCGCGCGTATCAGCCCCAGCATTTT.

The chain couples TRBV6-5 to TRBJ2-1, with TRBD1 matching 7 bases. The CDR3 consists of 14 residues. J was trimmed by 3 bases and V by 7 bases; bases with no gene match: 6. Germline CDR1 reads MNHEY; CDR2 reads SVGAGI. The chain's CDR3 is CASKVQGDYNEQFF. Here the CDR3 DNA reads TGTGCCAGCAAGGTTCAGGGGGACTACAATGAGCAGTTCTTC.

This sequence joins TRBV6-5 and TRBJ2-2; 8 bases map to TRBD2. Germline lookup yields CDR1 MNHEY and CDR2 SVGAGI. The trim removed 7 bases at V and 8 bases at J, leaving 12 bases unmatched. The CDR3 extends over 15 amino acids. CDR3 protein: CASTSASGLSGELFF. CDR3 nucleotides: TGTGCCAGCACCTCCGCTAGCGGGTTGTCTGGGGAGCTGTTTTTT.

The rearrangement uses TRBV6-5 and TRBJ2-5; 9 nucleotides line up with TRBD2. The V segment lost 6 bases and the J segment 5 bases; nucleotides outside the gene matches: 10. This CDR3 is 15 amino acids long. CDR1 is MNHEY and CDR2 is SVGAGI in the germline V gene. CDR3 DNA sequence: TGTGCCAGCAGCCTCTATGGCGGGGGGGCCGAGACCCAGTACTTC. Translated, it gives CASSLYGGGAETQYF.